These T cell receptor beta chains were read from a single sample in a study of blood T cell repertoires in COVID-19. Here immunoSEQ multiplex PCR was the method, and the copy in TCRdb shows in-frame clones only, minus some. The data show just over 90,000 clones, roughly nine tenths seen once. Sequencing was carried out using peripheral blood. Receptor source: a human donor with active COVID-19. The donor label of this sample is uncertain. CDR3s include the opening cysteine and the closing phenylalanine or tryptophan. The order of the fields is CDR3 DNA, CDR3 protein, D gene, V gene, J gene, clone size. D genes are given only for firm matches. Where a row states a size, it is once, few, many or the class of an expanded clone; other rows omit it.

cdr3_nt: TGTGCCAGCTACCATCAGGGGGGCTACAATGAGCAGTTCTTC; cdr3_aa: CASYHQGGYNEQFF; d_call: .; v_call: TRBV7-2; j_call: TRBJ2-1; clone_size: .
cdr3_nt: TGTGCCAGTAGCACTCGTTTGGGCAGGGGTAACTATGGCTACACCTTC; cdr3_aa: CASSTRLGRGNYGYTF; d_call: .; v_call: TRBV19; j_call: TRBJ1-2; clone_size: .
cdr3_nt: TGCGCCAGCATACCGGACAGGGATGAGACCCAGTACTTC; cdr3_aa: CASIPDRDETQYF; d_call: TRBD1; v_call: TRBV5-1; j_call: TRBJ2-5; clone_size: .
cdr3_nt: TGTGCCAGCAGTCCAGGACAGGGGAAGTACTTC; cdr3_aa: CASSPGQGKYF; d_call: TRBD1; v_call: TRBV12-3/TRBV12-4; j_call: TRBJ2-7; clone_size: .
cdr3_nt: TGTGCCAGCAGTTTATCGCGGGGGCTGGACGGCTACACCTTC; cdr3_aa: CASSLSRGLDGYTF; d_call: .; v_call: TRBV27; j_call: TRBJ1-2; clone_size: .
cdr3_nt: TGTGCCAGTAGTCATACGACAGGGAACTACTACAATGAGCAGTTCTTC; cdr3_aa: CASSHTTGNYYNEQFF; d_call: TRBD1; v_call: TRBV19; j_call: TRBJ2-1; clone_size: .
cdr3_nt: TGTGCCTGGAGCGACTTATCCACTGAAGCTTTCTTT; cdr3_aa: CAWSDLSTEAFF; d_call: .; v_call: TRBV30; j_call: TRBJ1-1; clone_size: .
cdr3_nt: TGTGCCACTCGGACTAGCGGGCGAAATGAGCAGTTCTTC; cdr3_aa: CATRTSGRNEQFF; d_call: TRBD2; v_call: TRBV7-2; j_call: TRBJ2-1; clone_size: .
cdr3_nt: TGTGCCAGCAGCCAAAGCGATACGCGGTTAGGTAACTATGGCTACACCTTC; cdr3_aa: CASSQSDTRLGNYGYTF; d_call: .; v_call: TRBV3-1/TRBV3-2; j_call: TRBJ1-2; clone_size: .
cdr3_nt: TGTGCCAGCAGTCGCGTGGCCGACTTAGCGACCTACGAGCAGTACTTC; cdr3_aa: CASSRVADLATYEQYF; d_call: .; v_call: TRBV7-8; j_call: TRBJ2-7; clone_size: once
cdr3_nt: TGTGCCAGCAGCCCCGACAGGACCTATGGCTACACCTTC; cdr3_aa: CASSPDRTYGYTF; d_call: .; v_call: TRBV7-2; j_call: TRBJ1-2; clone_size: .
cdr3_nt: TGTGCCAGCAGTTACAGTCAGTTTCAAGAGACCCAGTACTTC; cdr3_aa: CASSYSQFQETQYF; d_call: .; v_call: TRBV6-6; j_call: TRBJ2-5; clone_size: .
cdr3_nt: TGTGCCAGCAAACTAGCGGGGGGCACAGATACGCAGTATTTT; cdr3_aa: CASKLAGGTDTQYF; d_call: TRBD2; v_call: TRBV2; j_call: TRBJ2-3; clone_size: .
cdr3_nt: TGTGCCAGCAGCTTACCGACAGGACCTGGAAACACCATATATTTT; cdr3_aa: CASSLPTGPGNTIYF; d_call: .; v_call: TRBV7-8; j_call: TRBJ1-3; clone_size: .
cdr3_nt: TGCGCCAGCAGTCCCGGGGAGCACAAGGGGGCCCACTTGGACGAGCAGTACTTC; cdr3_aa: CASSPGEHKGAHLDEQYF; d_call: TRBD1; v_call: TRBV23-1; j_call: TRBJ2-7; clone_size: few
cdr3_nt: TGTGCCAGCAGCTTAAACCTGGAGGATACGCAGTATTTT; cdr3_aa: CASSLNLEDTQYF; d_call: .; v_call: TRBV11-2; j_call: TRBJ2-3; clone_size: once
cdr3_nt: TGTGCCAGCAGCCAAGACGCAGGGGGGACAGGGTTCTCCTACGAGCAGTACTTC; cdr3_aa: CASSQDAGGTGFSYEQYF; d_call: TRBD1; v_call: TRBV14; j_call: TRBJ2-7; clone_size: .
cdr3_nt: TGTGCCAGCAGTTACACCCACGCTAGCGGGGGGTACGAGCAGTACTTC; cdr3_aa: CASSYTHASGGYEQYF; d_call: TRBD2; v_call: TRBV6-5; j_call: TRBJ2-7; clone_size: .
cdr3_nt: TGTGCCAGCAGCTTAGGACTAGCGGGGGGGCAAGAGACCCAGTACTTC; cdr3_aa: CASSLGLAGGQETQYF; d_call: TRBD2; v_call: TRBV3-1/TRBV3-2; j_call: TRBJ2-5; clone_size: .
cdr3_nt: TGTGCCAGCCGTCGCGACACCGGGGAGCTGTTTTTT; cdr3_aa: CASRRDTGELFF; d_call: .; v_call: TRBV12-3/TRBV12-4; j_call: TRBJ2-2; clone_size: once
cdr3_nt: TGTGCCAGCAGTCAGGTACTCGGGGGGCAGGGAGATACGCAGTATTTT; cdr3_aa: CASSQVLGGQGDTQYF; d_call: .; v_call: TRBV2; j_call: TRBJ2-3; clone_size: once
cdr3_nt: TGTGCCAGCGCGTACAATGAGCAGTTCTTC; cdr3_aa: CASAYNEQFF; d_call: .; v_call: TRBV7-2; j_call: TRBJ2-1; clone_size: .
cdr3_nt: TGTGCCAGCAGAAACTACGGGACAGATACTTTAGACACGGGATACACTGAAGCTTTCTTT; cdr3_aa: CASRNYGTDTLDTGYTEAFF; d_call: TRBD1; v_call: TRBV5-4; j_call: TRBJ1-1; clone_size: .
cdr3_nt: TGTGCCAGCAGCACCGGGACTAGTGGTAGGAATGAGCAGTTCTTC; cdr3_aa: CASSTGTSGRNEQFF; d_call: TRBD2; v_call: TRBV9; j_call: TRBJ2-1; clone_size: .
cdr3_nt: TGTGCCAGCAGTTTCTCCGGCGGGGGGGCTAAAGATACGCAGTATTTT; cdr3_aa: CASSFSGGGAKDTQYF; d_call: TRBD2; v_call: TRBV27; j_call: TRBJ2-3; clone_size: .